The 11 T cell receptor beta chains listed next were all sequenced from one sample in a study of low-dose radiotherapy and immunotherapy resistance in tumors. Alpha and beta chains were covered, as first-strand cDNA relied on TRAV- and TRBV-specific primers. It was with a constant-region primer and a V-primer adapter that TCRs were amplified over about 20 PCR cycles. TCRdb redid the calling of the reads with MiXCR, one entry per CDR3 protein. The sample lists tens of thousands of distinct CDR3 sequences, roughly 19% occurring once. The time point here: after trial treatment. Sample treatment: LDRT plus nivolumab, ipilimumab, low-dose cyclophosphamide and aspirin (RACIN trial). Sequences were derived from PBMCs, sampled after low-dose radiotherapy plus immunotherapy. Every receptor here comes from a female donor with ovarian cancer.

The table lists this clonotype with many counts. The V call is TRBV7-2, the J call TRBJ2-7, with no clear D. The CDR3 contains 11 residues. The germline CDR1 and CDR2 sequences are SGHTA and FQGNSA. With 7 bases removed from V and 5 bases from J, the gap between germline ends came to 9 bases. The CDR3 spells CASNQAHEQYF. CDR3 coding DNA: TGTGCCAGCAACCAGGCACACGAGCAGTACTTC.

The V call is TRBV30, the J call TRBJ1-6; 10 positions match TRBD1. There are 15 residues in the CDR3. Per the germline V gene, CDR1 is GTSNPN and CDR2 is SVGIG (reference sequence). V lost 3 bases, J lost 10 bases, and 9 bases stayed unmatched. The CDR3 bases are TGTGCCTGGAGGGATAGACAGGGGGCTTGGTCACCCCTCCACTTT. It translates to CAWRDRQGAWSPLHF.

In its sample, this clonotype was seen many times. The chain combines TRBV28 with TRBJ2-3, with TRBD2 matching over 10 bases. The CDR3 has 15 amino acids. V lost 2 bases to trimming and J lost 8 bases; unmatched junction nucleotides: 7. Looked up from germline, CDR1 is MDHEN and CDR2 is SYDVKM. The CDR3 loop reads CASSLERGGGITQYF. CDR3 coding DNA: TGTGCCAGCAGTTTAGAGCGGGGGGGCGGGATTACGCAGTATTTT.

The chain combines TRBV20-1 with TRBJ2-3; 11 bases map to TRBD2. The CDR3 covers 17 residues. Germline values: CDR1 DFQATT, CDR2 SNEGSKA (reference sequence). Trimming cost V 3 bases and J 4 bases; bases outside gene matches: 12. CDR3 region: CSASPPGLAVFADTQYF. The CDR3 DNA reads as TGCAGTGCTAGCCCCCCGGGACTAGCGGTTTTTGCAGATACGCAGTATTTT.

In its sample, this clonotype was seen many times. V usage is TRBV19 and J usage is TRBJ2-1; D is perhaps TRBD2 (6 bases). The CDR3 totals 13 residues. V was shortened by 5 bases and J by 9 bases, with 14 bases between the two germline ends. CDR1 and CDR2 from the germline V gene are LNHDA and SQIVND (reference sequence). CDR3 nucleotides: TGTGCCAGTAGTCCCCATTGGGGAGGTGAGCAGTTCTTC. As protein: CASSPHWGGEQFF.

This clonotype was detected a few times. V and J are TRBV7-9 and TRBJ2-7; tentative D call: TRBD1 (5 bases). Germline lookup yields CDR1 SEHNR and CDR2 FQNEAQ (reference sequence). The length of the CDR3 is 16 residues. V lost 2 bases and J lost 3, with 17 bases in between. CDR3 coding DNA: TGTGCCAGCAGCTTAATCACAGGCGCCCTAAGCTACGAGCAGTACTTC. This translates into CASSLITGALSYEQYF.

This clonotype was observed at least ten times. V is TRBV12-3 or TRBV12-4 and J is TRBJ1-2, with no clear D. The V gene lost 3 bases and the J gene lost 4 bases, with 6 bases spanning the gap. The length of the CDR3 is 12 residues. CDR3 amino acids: CASSFRSYGYTF. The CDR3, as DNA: TGTGCCAGCAGTTTTCGGAGCTATGGCTACACCTTC.

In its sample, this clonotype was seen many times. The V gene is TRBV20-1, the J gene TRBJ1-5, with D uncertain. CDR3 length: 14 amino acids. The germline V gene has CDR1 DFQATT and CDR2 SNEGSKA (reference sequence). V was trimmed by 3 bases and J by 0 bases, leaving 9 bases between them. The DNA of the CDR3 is TGCAGTGCTAGCCCGGGCATTAGCAATCAGCCCCAGCATTTT. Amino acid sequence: CSASPGISNQPQHF.

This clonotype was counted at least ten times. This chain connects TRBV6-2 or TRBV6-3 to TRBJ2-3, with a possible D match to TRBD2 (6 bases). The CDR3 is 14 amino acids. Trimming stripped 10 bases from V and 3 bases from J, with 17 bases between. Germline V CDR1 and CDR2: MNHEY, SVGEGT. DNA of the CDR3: TGTGCCACCAACCCGGGACTCGGGACAGATACGCAGTATTTT. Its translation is CATNPGLGTDTQYF.

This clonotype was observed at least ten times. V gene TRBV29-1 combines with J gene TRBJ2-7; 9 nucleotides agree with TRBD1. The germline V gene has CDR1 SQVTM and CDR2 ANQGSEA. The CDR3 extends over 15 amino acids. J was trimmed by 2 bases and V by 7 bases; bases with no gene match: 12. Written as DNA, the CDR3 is TGCAGCGCTGTACCCCCGGGACAGGGTCCCTACGAGCAGTACTTC. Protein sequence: CSAVPPGQGPYEQYF.

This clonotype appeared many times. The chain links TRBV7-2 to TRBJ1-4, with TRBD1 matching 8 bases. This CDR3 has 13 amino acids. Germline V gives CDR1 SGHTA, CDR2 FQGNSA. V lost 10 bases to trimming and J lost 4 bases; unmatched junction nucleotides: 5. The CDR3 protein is CATRTGFNEKLFF. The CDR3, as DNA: TGTGCCACTCGGACAGGGTTTAATGAAAAACTGTTTTTT.